Listed here is a single T cell receptor (beta chain). As yet, its antigen is unknown. With V trimmed by 3 bases and J by 3 bases, 5 bases remained unmatched. The CDR3 runs to 15 residues. The germline gives CDR1 LNHDA, CDR2 SQIVND (reference sequence). The record originates from a study of graft-versus-host responses after intestinal transplantation. Study in general: Each recipient received anti-thymocyte globulin induction, then tacrolimus and steroids for approximately three years. Study outcomes and limitations: After transplant, early declines in HvG clones were associated with peak levels of circulating GvH clones. Allograft clonal ratios (graft-versus-host to host-versus-graft) were high in patients who had graft-donor T cell macrochimerism. Analysis identified GvH clones in recipient marrow, with some appearing first in ileum or blood.

The protocol was immunoSEQ multiplex PCR, while the TCRdb copy is restricted to in-frame clones and leaves out a portion. The data contain more than 25,000 clones, roughly 80% of them singletons. This sequence was found in a human donor who received an intestinal transplant. The chain has TRBV19 and TRBJ2-5; 9 bases fit TRBD1. The sample consisted of unstimulated CD4+ T cells sorted from spleen or lymph node cells, taken before intestinal transplant. This chain's CDR3 is CASSIRGQGKETQYF. The CDR3, as DNA: TGTGCCAGTAGTATCCGAGGACAGGGGAAAGAGACCCAGTACTTC. The full variable domain, its missing parts supplied by reference TRBV19 and TRBJ2-5, is DGGITQSPKYLFRKEGQNVTLSCEQNLNHDAMYWYRQDPGQGLRLIYYSQIVNDFQKGDIAEGYSVSREKKESFPLTVTSAQKNPTAFYLCASSIRGQGKETQYFGPGTRLLVL.